This T cell receptor (beta chain) was sequenced in a study of CD8 T cells in Susac syndrome. Study-wide results and limits: The authors acknowledged that the study's TCR sequencing and HLA analysis involved relatively few individuals.

Random hexamers primed reverse transcription of roughly 0.45 to 1 ug RNA. Amplification of TCR beta CDR3 spanned 54 Vbeta and 13 Jbeta via immunoSEQ multiplex PCR. A single record per CDR3 protein comes from TCRdb applying MiXCR to the immunoSEQ multiplex PCR reads. The sample includes roughly 140,000 distinct CDR3 sequences, less than 97% of them seen just once. The CDR3 sequence is 14 residues long. Germline-derived CDR1 and CDR2 are LNHDA and SQIVND (reference sequence). Trimming cost V 5 bases and J 1 base, with 11 bases left between them. Included as multiple sclerosis controls were treatment-naive patients who had stable or active relapsing-remitting disease. This clonotype was counted once. Its specificity is unknown.

This sequence originates from a human donor with multiple sclerosis. The chain has TRBV19 and TRBJ1-1, with a tentative D call TRBD1 (6 bases). The specimen sequenced was CD8+ T cells from PBMCs. The chain's CDR3 is CASSPTGTNTEAFF. The CDR3 DNA reads TGTGCCAGTAGTCCTACAGGGACGAACACTGAAGCTTTCTTT.